The 18 T cell receptor beta chains below were found in one sample sequenced in a study of cytomegalovirus exposure and HLA in healthy donors. The PCR used 60 Vbeta and 13 Jbeta primers. Here immunoSEQ multiplex PCR was the method, and the copy in TCRdb shows in-frame clones only, minus some. The repertoire holds some 120,000 clones, with roughly 68% as singletons. The sample taken for sequencing was PBMCs. The receptors stem from a young man in good health and CMV-seropositive.

V usage is TRBV4-3 and J usage is TRBJ1-1; TRBD1 might be the D (6 bases). CDR1 LGHNA and CDR2 YSLEER come from the germline V gene. This CDR3 spans 16 amino acids. Trimming cost V 1 base and J 1 base, with 13 bases left between them. The CDR3 sequence: CASSQVATRGNTEAFF. DNA of the CDR3: TGCGCCAGCAGCCAAGTCGCTACCAGGGGGAACACTGAAGCTTTCTTT.

The rearrangement links TRBV7-9 to TRBJ2-1, with 8 bases identical to TRBD2. Germline CDR1 SEHNR, CDR2 FQNEAQ (reference sequence). The CDR3 length is 17 residues. V dropped 4 bases and J dropped 4; count of bases not matched to a gene: 12. CDR3 nucleotides: TGTGCCAGCAGCTCATATGCCAGCGGGGGTAATTACAATGAGCAGTTCTTC. Its protein product is CASSSYASGGNYNEQFF.

This clone turned up a few times. The chain is built from TRBV19 and TRBJ1-1, with 9 bases aligning to TRBD1. The junction had 8 bases not matched to a gene; V was cut back by 3 bases and J by 0 bases. This CDR3 region has 17 residues. CDR1 LNHDA and CDR2 SQIVND come from the germline V gene (reference sequence). The CDR3 is CASSIGGQGFMNTEAFF. CDR3 DNA sequence: TGTGCCAGTAGTATCGGGGGACAGGGCTTCATGAACACTGAAGCTTTCTTT. Based on the CDR3 plus reference TRBV19 and TRBJ1-1, the full variable domain is DGGITQSPKYLFRKEGQNVTLSCEQNLNHDAMYWYRQDPGQGLRLIYYSQIVNDFQKGDIAEGYSVSREKKESFPLTVTSAQKNPTAFYLCASSIGGQGFMNTEAFFGQGTRLTVV.

The chain recombines TRBV11-3 with TRBJ1-3; D possibly corresponds to TRBD1 (5 bases). CDR1 is SGHNT and CDR2 is YENEEA in the germline V gene. The length of the CDR3 is 15 residues. V shed 0 bases and J shed 2 bases, with 8 bases lying between them. The CDR3 sequence: CASSLDGRAGNTIYF. The CDR3 coding sequence is TGTGCCAGCAGCTTAGACGGCAGGGCTGGAAACACCATATATTTT.

This clone was counted only a few times. V usage is TRBV19 and J usage is TRBJ1-4; D call uncertain. V shed 3 bases and J shed 2 bases, with 10 bases lying between them. Germline V lookup: CDR1 LNHDA, CDR2 SQIVND (reference sequence). CDR3 length: 15 residues. The CDR3, as DNA: TGTGCCAGTAGTATGGTTCGGGAGACTAATGAAAAACTGTTTTTT. Protein: CASSMVRETNEKLFF.

V gene TRBV27 combines with J gene TRBJ1-2, with 9 bases lining up with TRBD1. V was pared by 4 bases and J by 7 bases, with 7 bases of the junction left unmatched. In germline, CDR1 is MNHEY, CDR2 SMNVEV (reference sequence). This CDR3 has 14 residues. The CDR3 nucleotides read TGTGCCAGCAGTTCTCCGGGACAGGGTATTGGCTACACCTTC. As protein: CASSSPGQGIGYTF.

The CDR3 nucleotides read TGTGCCAGCAGCCAGAACTATGGCTACACCTTC. Amino acids: CASSQNYGYTF. The chain joins TRBV13 to TRBJ1-2; D uncertain. Germline lookup yields CDR1 PRHDT and CDR2 FYEKMQ (reference sequence). The CDR3 length is 11 residues. Trimming shortened V by 5 bases and J by 2 bases, and 3 bases separated the two germline ends.

The chain recombines TRBV4-3 with TRBJ1-2; TRBD1 matches at 9 bases. Germline assignment: CDR1 LGHNA and CDR2 YSLEER. V dropped 0 bases and J dropped 6; count of bases not matched to a gene: 5. This CDR3 region has 15 residues. The CDR3, as DNA: TGCGCCAGCAGCCAAGATTACGGACAGGGGAATGGCTACACCTTC. Translation: CASSQDYGQGNGYTF.

The J gene is TRBJ2-7, the V gene TRBV21-1; no DNA check was done on the table's D call, TRBD2. TRBV21-1 represents a pseudogene. CDR3 length: 12 residues. The CDR3 sequence: CASSKLTGEQYV. The CDR3 DNA reads as TGTGCCAGCAGCAAATTAACGGGGGAGCAGTACGTC.

The chain links TRBV5-1 to TRBJ1-1; possible D gene TRBD1, 5 bases. V lost 1 base and J lost 4, with 14 bases in between. CDR1 and CDR2 (germline): SGHRS, YFSETQ. This CDR3 spans 15 amino acids. CDR3 sequence: CASSLRIGATTEAFF. The CDR3 bases are TGCGCCAGCAGCTTGCGAATAGGGGCGACCACTGAAGCTTTCTTT.

The V call is TRBV23-1, the J call TRBJ1-1; D may be TRBD1 (5 bases). TRBV23-1 is an open reading frame, and its role is uncertain. V gave up 3 bases and J gave up 5 bases, with 19 bases separating them. The CDR3 length is 16 residues. The chain's CDR3 is CASSQVRGSGRTEAFF. In nucleotides, the CDR3 is TGCGCCAGCAGTCAGGTTCGGGGGTCGGGGAGGACTGAAGCTTTCTTT.

The sample holds a few counts of this clone. V and J are TRBV6-6 and TRBJ1-1; perhaps TRBD1 as D (5 bases). From germline, CDR1 is MNHNY and CDR2 SVGAGI (reference sequence). CDR3 length equals 13 residues. Trimming pared 2 bases from V and 8 bases from J, leaving 12 bases between. CDR3 sequence (DNA): TGTGCCAGCAGTTACCGGGCAGGGAGGGAAGCTTTCTTT. Translating gives CASSYRAGREAFF.

This chain joins TRBV28 and TRBJ1-4; possibly TRBD1 for D (6 bases). This CDR3 contains 14 residues. Between the trimmed V and J ends, which lost 5 bases and 8 bases, there was a span of 15 bases. CDR1 is MDHEN, CDR2 SYDVKM, per germline. The CDR3 is CASSRDRLEEKLFF. The DNA for the CDR3 is TGTGCCAGCAGTAGAGACAGGTTGGAGGAAAAACTGTTTTTT.

The CDR3 DNA follows: TGTGCCAGCAGTTCAAGAGCCACAGGGACTGGAAACACCATATATTTT. Protein product: CASSSRATGTGNTIYF. The genes are TRBV6-5 and TRBJ1-3, with D perhaps matching TRBD1 (6 bases). V dropped 4 bases and J dropped 2 bases, with 15 bases sitting between them. Germline CDR1 and CDR2: MNHEY and SVGAGI. The CDR3 consists of 16 residues.

This clone was seen a single time. The chain has TRBV30 and TRBJ1-6, with 9 bases identical to TRBD1. CDR1 and CDR2 from the germline V gene are GTSNPN and SVGIG (reference sequence). The V gene end was trimmed by 1 base and the J gene end by 10 bases; junction bases not matched to a gene: 2. CDR3 length: 13 amino acids. CDR3 amino acids: CAWSGQGGSPLHF. The CDR3 DNA reads as TGTGCCTGGAGTGGACAGGGGGGGTCACCCCTCCACTTT.

This clone has only a few counts. This rearrangement joins TRBV11-2 to TRBJ2-5; TRBD2 might be the D (6 bases). Trimming stripped 5 bases from V and 1 base from J, with 17 bases between. Per the germline V gene, CDR1 is SGHAT and CDR2 is FQNNGV. The CDR3 runs 16 residues. The CDR3 spells CASSPRGPEGQETQYF. The DNA of the CDR3 is TGTGCCAGCAGCCCCCGAGGGCCGGAGGGCCAAGAGACCCAGTACTTC.

This rearrangement joins TRBV6-5 to TRBJ1-1; D ambiguous. The V gene lost 4 bases and the J gene lost 0 bases, with 6 bases spanning the gap. The CDR3 extends over 13 amino acids. Germline V CDR1 and CDR2: MNHEY, SVGAGI. CDR3: CASSSYMNTEAFF. CDR3 nucleotide sequence: TGTGCCAGCAGTTCATACATGAACACTGAAGCTTTCTTT.

The CDR3 loop reads CASSIGPWAEETQYF. Here the CDR3 DNA reads TGTGCCAGTAGTATAGGGCCCTGGGCCGAAGAGACCCAGTACTTC. The chain links TRBV19 to TRBJ2-5; D uncertain. With 1 base removed from V and 3 bases from J, the gap between germline ends came to 12 bases. CDR3 length: 15 amino acids. Looked up from germline, CDR1 is LNHDA and CDR2 is SQIVND (reference sequence).